The clone carrying this T cell receptor beta chain has more than one count but fewer than ten. CDR3 size: 16 residues. Germline V CDR1 and CDR2: SGHTA, FQGNSA. With 3 bases clipped from V and 0 bases from J, the junction kept 6 bases outside the gene matches. In making TCR beta libraries, quantitative 5'-RACE with molecular barcodes was used. MiXCR, applied by TCRdb to the 5' RACE reads, yields one record per CDR3 protein. This table holds about 140,000 distinct CDR3 sequences, roughly 8.3% found once. This entry comes from a study of CD8 T cells in ankylosing spondylitis. This receptor was identified in a male donor with ankylosing spondylitis. This sequence joins TRBV7-2 and TRBJ2-7, with 9 bases that match TRBD1. Input material: synovial fluid, either unsorted or a sorted T cell fraction (not recorded which). CDR3 loop: CASSFPGQGSSYEQYF. CDR3 DNA sequence: TGTGCCAGCAGCTTCCCCGGACAGGGGAGCTCCTACGAGCAGTACTTC.